The present entry profiles one TCR beta chain with its context. The sample originates from a study of blood T cells in healthy people across ages. With a J-beta primer mix and a sample-barcoded 5' primer, a second PCR ran about 7 to 12 cycles. TCRdb itself ran the 5' RACE reads through MiXCR, one entry per CDR3 protein. This table has about 900,000 distinct CDR3 sequences, 62% appearing once. V lost 6 bases and J 5 bases, leaving 17 bases between the germline ends. The CDR3 totals 14 residues. Germline lookup yields CDR1 SQVTM and CDR2 ANQGSEA. The source material was blood. The J gene is TRBJ2-1, the V gene TRBV29-1; weak D call: TRBD2 (6 bases). This TCR derives from a man aged 30 to 45 in good health. CDR3 coding DNA: TGCAGCGTGGGTAGCTCCGGGACTCACAATGAGCAGTTCTTC. Protein product: CSVGSSGTHNEQFF.